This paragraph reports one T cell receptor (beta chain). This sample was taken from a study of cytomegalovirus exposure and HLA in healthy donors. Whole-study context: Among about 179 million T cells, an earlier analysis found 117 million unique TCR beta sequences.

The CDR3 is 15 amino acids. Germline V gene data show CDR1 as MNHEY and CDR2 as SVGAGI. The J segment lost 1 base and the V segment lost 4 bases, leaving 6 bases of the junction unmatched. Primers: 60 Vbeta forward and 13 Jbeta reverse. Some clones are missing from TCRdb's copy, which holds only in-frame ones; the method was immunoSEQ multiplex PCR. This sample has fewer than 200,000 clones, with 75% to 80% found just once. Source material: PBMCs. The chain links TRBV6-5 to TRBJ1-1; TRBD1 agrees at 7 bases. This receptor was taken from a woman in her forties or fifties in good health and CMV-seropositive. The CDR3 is CASSFRRTGNTEAFF. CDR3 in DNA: TGTGCCAGCAGTTTTAGGAGGACAGGGAACACTGAAGCTTTCTTT.